This TCR beta chain was recovered during a study of blood T cell repertoires in COVID-19. Study-wide background: The United States, Italy and Spain were the sources of the acute and convalescent COVID-19 samples.

The CDR3 has 13 amino acids. V lost 5 bases, J lost 3 bases, and 3 bases stayed unmatched. Germline V gene data show CDR1 as ENHRY and CDR2 as SYGVKD. Original handling: How many nucleated cells were present was estimated from reference gene primer amplification. Repertoires were generated with immunoSEQ multiplex PCR, while TCRdb's copy carries only in-frame clones and drops some. The V and J calls and the clone size are those of that table, but D and trimming were determined from the DNA. The sample has about 130,000 clones, 81% seen once. This chain joins TRBV10-3 and TRBJ1-2, with 7 bases that match TRBD1. The sequence was obtained from a woman in her fifties or sixties with active or convalescent COVID-19. The sample consisted of peripheral blood. CDR3 DNA: TGTGCCATCAGTTCCGGGACAGACTATGGCTACACCTTC. Translated, it gives CAISSGTDYGYTF.